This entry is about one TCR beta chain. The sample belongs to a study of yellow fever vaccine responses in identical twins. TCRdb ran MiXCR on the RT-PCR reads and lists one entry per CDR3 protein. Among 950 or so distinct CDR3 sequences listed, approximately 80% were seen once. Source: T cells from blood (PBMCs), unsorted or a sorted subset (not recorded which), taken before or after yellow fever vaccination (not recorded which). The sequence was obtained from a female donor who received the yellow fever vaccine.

The CDR3 region has the DNA TGCGCCAGCTCCCCCGACAGGGGGCGTAACTATGGCTACACCTTC. The encoded protein is CASSPDRGRNYGYTF. J is TRBJ1-2 and V is TRBV4-3, with TRBD1 identical over 10 bases. Germline V gene lookup returns CDR1 LGHNA and CDR2 YSLEER. J lost 1 base, V lost 8 bases, and 7 bases had no gene match. The CDR3 runs 15 residues.